The 20 T cell receptor beta chains in this list originate from one sample, sequenced in a study of PD-1 blockade in mismatch repair-deficient tumors. Libraries were prepared by immunoSEQ multiplex PCR; TCRdb keeps only in-frame clonotypes and omits some of them. The table includes some 110,000 clones, over 60% detected once. The starting material was peripheral blood, obtained about 13 months after starting pembrolizumab. These receptor sequences come from an adult with mismatch repair-deficient cancer.

This clone was counted a few times. The chain is built from TRBV14 and TRBJ1-2; D gene uncertain. CDR1 is SGHDN, CDR2 FVKESK, per germline. The V and J ends lost 3 bases and 3 bases respectively, with 8 bases between them. This CDR3 spans 13 amino acids. The CDR3 DNA is TGTGCCAGCAGCCACGGCGGGTACTATGGCTACACCTTC. It translates to CASSHGGYYGYTF.

The chain combines TRBV5-1 with TRBJ2-1, with 15 bases fitting TRBD2. Unmatched junction bases numbered 6, after V lost 4 bases and J lost 7 bases. From germline, CDR1 is SGHRS and CDR2 YFSETQ. This CDR3 has 16 amino acids. The CDR3 region has the DNA TGCGCCAGCAGCGACGGACTAGCGGGAGGGTTGAATGAGCAGTTCTTC. Protein: CASSDGLAGGLNEQFF.

CDR3 loop: CASSPGLAGFTQYF. CDR3 DNA: TGTGCCAGCAGCCCGGGACTAGCGGGATTTACGCAGTATTTT. The chain recombines TRBV7-8 with TRBJ2-3; 13 nucleotides match TRBD2. V dropped 5 bases and J dropped 8; count of bases not matched to a gene: 4. Germline lookup yields CDR1 SGHVS and CDR2 FQNEAQ. The CDR3 runs to 14 residues.

The chain is built from TRBV11-3 and TRBJ1-1, with D possibly being TRBD1 (5 bases). In germline, CDR1 is SGHNT, CDR2 YENEEA. V was pared by 0 bases and J by 10 bases, with 12 bases between. The CDR3 has 13 residues. CDR3 amino acids: CASSLDGAGRAFF. The DNA for the CDR3 is TGTGCCAGCAGCTTAGATGGCGCAGGGCGAGCTTTCTTT.

The genes are TRBV7-6 and TRBJ2-1; 7 bases fit TRBD2. V lost 1 base and J lost 5; bases outside the gene matches: 8. Germline CDR1 reads SGHVS; CDR2 reads FNYEAQ. The CDR3 sequence is 16 residues long. The CDR3 sequence: CASSLESSGANNEQFF. As DNA, the CDR3 is TGTGCCAGCAGCTTAGAGTCTAGCGGAGCTAACAATGAGCAGTTCTTC.

This clone came up a few times. The J gene is TRBJ1-3, the V gene TRBV19; D is possibly TRBD1 (6 bases). The CDR3 has 14 residues. From germline, CDR1 is LNHDA and CDR2 SQIVND (reference sequence). The V and J ends lost 6 bases and 2 bases respectively, with 11 bases between them. The CDR3 sequence is CASRPGQAGNTIYF. The DNA for the CDR3 is TGTGCCAGTAGGCCGGGACAAGCTGGAAACACCATATATTTT. Drawing the rest from reference TRBV19 and TRBJ1-3, the complete variable domain is DGGITQSPKYLFRKEGQNVTLSCEQNLNHDAMYWYRQDPGQGLRLIYYSQIVNDFQKGDIAEGYSVSREKKESFPLTVTSAQKNPTAFYLCASRPGQAGNTIYFGEGSWLTVV.

The chain links TRBV6-5 to TRBJ1-1; 9 positions agree with TRBD1. The CDR3 has 13 residues. The germline CDR1 and CDR2 sequences are MNHEY and SVGAGI. J lost 8 bases, V lost 7 bases, and 8 bases had no gene match. CDR3 protein: CASTREGTGEAFF. The CDR3, as DNA: TGTGCCAGCACCCGAGAGGGGACAGGGGAAGCTTTCTTT.

The chain couples TRBV28 to TRBJ2-7; D tentatively fits TRBD1 or TRBD2 (5 bases each). CDR1 is MDHEN and CDR2 is SYDVKM in the germline V gene. The CDR3 totals 15 residues. V was clipped by 5 bases and J by 4 bases, with 18 bases between them. CDR3: CASSTPSSEGYEQYF. In DNA, the CDR3 is TGTGCCAGCAGTACCCCTAGTTCTGAGGGGTACGAGCAGTACTTC.

The chain has TRBV7-9 and TRBJ2-1; TRBD1 is a possible D gene (5 bases). The CDR3 runs 15 residues. The germline V gene encodes CDR1 SEHNR and CDR2 FQNEAQ (reference sequence). The ends were cut back, 2 bases at V and 8 bases at J, with 16 bases in the middle. The CDR3 DNA follows: TGTGCCAGCAGCTTAACTATGACAGAGCAACATGAGCAGTTCTTC. This translates into CASSLTMTEQHEQFF.

The genes are TRBV12-5 and TRBJ2-3; D is uncertain. The CDR3 runs 11 residues. Trimming shortened V by 4 bases and J by 2 bases, and 1 base separated the two germline ends. CDR1 and CDR2 (germline): LGHNT, FRNRAP. The CDR3: CASGYTDTQYF. In DNA form, the CDR3 reads TGTGCTAGTGGTTACACAGATACGCAGTATTTT. Full variable domain (remainder filled in from reference TRBV12-5 and TRBJ2-3): DARVTQTPRHKVTEMGQEVTMRCQPILGHNTVFWYRQTMMQGLELLAYFRNRAPLDDSGMPKDRFSAEMPDATLATLKIQPSEPRDSAVYFCASGYTDTQYFGPGTRLTVL.

This chain joins TRBV7-9 and TRBJ1-2; 7 nucleotides agree with TRBD1. CDR1 and CDR2 (germline): SEHNR, FQNEAQ (reference sequence). CDR3 length equals 12 residues. The V segment lost 6 bases and the J segment 8 bases; nucleotides outside the gene matches: 6. CDR3 residues: CASRIQGGGYTF. The CDR3, as DNA: TGTGCCAGCAGGATCCAGGGGGGAGGCTACACCTTC.

Only a few counts were recorded for this clone. This sequence joins TRBV9 and TRBJ1-3; 9 bases line up with TRBD1. CDR1 SGDLS and CDR2 YYNGEE come from the germline V gene. V trimming: 2 bases; J trimming: 1 base; junction bases outside the gene matches: 4. CDR3 length equals 16 residues. The CDR3 loop is CASSVLGQGSGNTIYF. The CDR3 DNA sequence: TGTGCCAGCAGCGTTTTGGGACAGGGTTCTGGAAACACCATATATTTT.

The rearrangement links TRBV27 to TRBJ2-5; 9 bases fit TRBD1. The CDR3 totals 16 residues. V shed 5 bases and J 4 bases; nucleotides not matched to a gene: 11. The V gene's germline CDR1 is MNHEY and CDR2 SMNVEV (reference sequence). CDR3: CASSKQGAASGETQYF. As DNA, the CDR3 is TGTGCCAGCAGTAAACAGGGGGCGGCTTCGGGAGAGACCCAGTACTTC.

This chain uses TRBV5-1 with TRBJ2-7, with TRBD2 matching over 8 bases. The CDR3 length is 15 residues. Germline values: CDR1 SGHRS, CDR2 YFSETQ. V lost 5 bases and J lost 0; bases outside the gene matches: 7. The chain's CDR3 is CASRGSGKSSYEQYF. In DNA form, the CDR3 reads TGCGCCAGCAGAGGTAGCGGGAAAAGCTCCTACGAGCAGTACTTC.

The sample holds a few counts of this clone. The chain carries TRBV28 and TRBJ2-7; maybe TRBD2 (5 bases). Trimming took off 4 bases at V and 0 bases at J, with 13 bases between the two ends. CDR3 length: 15 residues. In germline, CDR1 is MDHEN, CDR2 SYDVKM. DNA for the CDR3: TGTGCCAGCAGTTCCAGCGGTGCGAGCTCCTACGAGCAGTACTTC. This sequence encodes CASSSSGASSYEQYF.

The V and J genes are TRBV5-4 and TRBJ2-5; TRBD2 is a possible D gene (6 bases). The CDR3 sequence is 14 residues long. Trimming left V 3 bases short and J 6 bases short, with 15 bases between. Germline loops: CDR1 SGHNT, CDR2 YYREEE (reference sequence). In DNA, the CDR3 is TGTGCCAGCAGCTCGACTAGTTGGCCACAGACCCAGTACTTC. It yields the protein CASSSTSWPQTQYF.

The chain recombines TRBV5-1 with TRBJ2-1; 9 bases match TRBD2. Germline V lookup: CDR1 SGHRS, CDR2 YFSETQ. The CDR3 covers 18 residues. Trimming removed 2 bases from V and 0 bases from J; junction bases left unmatched: 9. As DNA, the CDR3 is TGCGCCAGCAGCTTCGGCCCTAGCGGGATCCGCTCCTACAATGAGCAGTTCTTC. This translates into CASSFGPSGIRSYNEQFF.

The V call is TRBV6-6, the J call TRBJ1-2, with 7 nucleotides matching TRBD1. In germline, CDR1 is MNHNY, CDR2 SVGAGI (reference sequence). The V gene end was trimmed by 4 bases and the J gene end by 1 base; junction bases not matched to a gene: 6. The CDR3 consists of 15 residues. The CDR3 here is CASSSDRDGNYGYTF. CDR3 nucleotides: TGTGCCAGCAGTTCCGACAGGGACGGTAACTATGGCTACACCTTC.

The DNA for the CDR3 is TGTGCCAGCAGCCGGGATTATAGCGGGCTAAACACCGGGGAGCTGTTTTTT. Translation: CASSRDYSGLNTGELFF. The chain recombines TRBV11-3 with TRBJ2-2; 7 bases are a match to TRBD2. Germline CDR1 and CDR2: SGHNT and YENEEA. CDR3 length equals 17 residues. V lost 5 bases and J lost 2; bases outside the gene matches: 11.

V is TRBV6-5 and J is TRBJ2-5; D might be TRBD2 (5 bases). The germline V gene has CDR1 MNHEY and CDR2 SVGAGI. The CDR3 spans 13 residues. The V end lost 5 bases, the J end lost 1 base, and 8 bases lay between the germline ends. The CDR3 coding sequence is TGTGCCAGCAGTGGACTCCTCCAAGAGACCCAGTACTTC. It encodes CASSGLLQETQYF.